This TCR beta chain was sequenced during a study of blood T cell repertoires in COVID-19. Overall study context: Both acute and convalescent COVID-19 samples were obtained from the United States, Italy and Spain. T cells, B-cell-depleted T cells, or PBMCs provided the cDNA or gDNA that served as material.

V dropped 4 bases and J dropped 3; count of bases not matched to a gene: 7. The CDR3 has 17 amino acids. Germline V gene data show CDR1 as SNHLY and CDR2 as FYNNEI. In its sample, this clone was seen once. Original handling: Amplification of reference gene primers provided the estimated nucleated cell counts. Measured with immunoSEQ multiplex PCR; TCRdb has only the in-frame clones, and not every one. For V, J and clone size, that table is used; D and trimming come from the DNA. Of 55,000 to 90,000 clones listed, 88% are singletons. The chain couples TRBV2 to TRBJ2-5, with 14 bases identical to TRBD2. Sample: peripheral blood. The receptor was derived from a human donor in a cohort sampled during active COVID-19. CDR3 DNA sequence: TGTGCCAGCAGTGGGACTAGCGGGAGGTCGCGTAAAGAGACCCAGTACTTC. As protein: CASSGTSGRSRKETQYF.